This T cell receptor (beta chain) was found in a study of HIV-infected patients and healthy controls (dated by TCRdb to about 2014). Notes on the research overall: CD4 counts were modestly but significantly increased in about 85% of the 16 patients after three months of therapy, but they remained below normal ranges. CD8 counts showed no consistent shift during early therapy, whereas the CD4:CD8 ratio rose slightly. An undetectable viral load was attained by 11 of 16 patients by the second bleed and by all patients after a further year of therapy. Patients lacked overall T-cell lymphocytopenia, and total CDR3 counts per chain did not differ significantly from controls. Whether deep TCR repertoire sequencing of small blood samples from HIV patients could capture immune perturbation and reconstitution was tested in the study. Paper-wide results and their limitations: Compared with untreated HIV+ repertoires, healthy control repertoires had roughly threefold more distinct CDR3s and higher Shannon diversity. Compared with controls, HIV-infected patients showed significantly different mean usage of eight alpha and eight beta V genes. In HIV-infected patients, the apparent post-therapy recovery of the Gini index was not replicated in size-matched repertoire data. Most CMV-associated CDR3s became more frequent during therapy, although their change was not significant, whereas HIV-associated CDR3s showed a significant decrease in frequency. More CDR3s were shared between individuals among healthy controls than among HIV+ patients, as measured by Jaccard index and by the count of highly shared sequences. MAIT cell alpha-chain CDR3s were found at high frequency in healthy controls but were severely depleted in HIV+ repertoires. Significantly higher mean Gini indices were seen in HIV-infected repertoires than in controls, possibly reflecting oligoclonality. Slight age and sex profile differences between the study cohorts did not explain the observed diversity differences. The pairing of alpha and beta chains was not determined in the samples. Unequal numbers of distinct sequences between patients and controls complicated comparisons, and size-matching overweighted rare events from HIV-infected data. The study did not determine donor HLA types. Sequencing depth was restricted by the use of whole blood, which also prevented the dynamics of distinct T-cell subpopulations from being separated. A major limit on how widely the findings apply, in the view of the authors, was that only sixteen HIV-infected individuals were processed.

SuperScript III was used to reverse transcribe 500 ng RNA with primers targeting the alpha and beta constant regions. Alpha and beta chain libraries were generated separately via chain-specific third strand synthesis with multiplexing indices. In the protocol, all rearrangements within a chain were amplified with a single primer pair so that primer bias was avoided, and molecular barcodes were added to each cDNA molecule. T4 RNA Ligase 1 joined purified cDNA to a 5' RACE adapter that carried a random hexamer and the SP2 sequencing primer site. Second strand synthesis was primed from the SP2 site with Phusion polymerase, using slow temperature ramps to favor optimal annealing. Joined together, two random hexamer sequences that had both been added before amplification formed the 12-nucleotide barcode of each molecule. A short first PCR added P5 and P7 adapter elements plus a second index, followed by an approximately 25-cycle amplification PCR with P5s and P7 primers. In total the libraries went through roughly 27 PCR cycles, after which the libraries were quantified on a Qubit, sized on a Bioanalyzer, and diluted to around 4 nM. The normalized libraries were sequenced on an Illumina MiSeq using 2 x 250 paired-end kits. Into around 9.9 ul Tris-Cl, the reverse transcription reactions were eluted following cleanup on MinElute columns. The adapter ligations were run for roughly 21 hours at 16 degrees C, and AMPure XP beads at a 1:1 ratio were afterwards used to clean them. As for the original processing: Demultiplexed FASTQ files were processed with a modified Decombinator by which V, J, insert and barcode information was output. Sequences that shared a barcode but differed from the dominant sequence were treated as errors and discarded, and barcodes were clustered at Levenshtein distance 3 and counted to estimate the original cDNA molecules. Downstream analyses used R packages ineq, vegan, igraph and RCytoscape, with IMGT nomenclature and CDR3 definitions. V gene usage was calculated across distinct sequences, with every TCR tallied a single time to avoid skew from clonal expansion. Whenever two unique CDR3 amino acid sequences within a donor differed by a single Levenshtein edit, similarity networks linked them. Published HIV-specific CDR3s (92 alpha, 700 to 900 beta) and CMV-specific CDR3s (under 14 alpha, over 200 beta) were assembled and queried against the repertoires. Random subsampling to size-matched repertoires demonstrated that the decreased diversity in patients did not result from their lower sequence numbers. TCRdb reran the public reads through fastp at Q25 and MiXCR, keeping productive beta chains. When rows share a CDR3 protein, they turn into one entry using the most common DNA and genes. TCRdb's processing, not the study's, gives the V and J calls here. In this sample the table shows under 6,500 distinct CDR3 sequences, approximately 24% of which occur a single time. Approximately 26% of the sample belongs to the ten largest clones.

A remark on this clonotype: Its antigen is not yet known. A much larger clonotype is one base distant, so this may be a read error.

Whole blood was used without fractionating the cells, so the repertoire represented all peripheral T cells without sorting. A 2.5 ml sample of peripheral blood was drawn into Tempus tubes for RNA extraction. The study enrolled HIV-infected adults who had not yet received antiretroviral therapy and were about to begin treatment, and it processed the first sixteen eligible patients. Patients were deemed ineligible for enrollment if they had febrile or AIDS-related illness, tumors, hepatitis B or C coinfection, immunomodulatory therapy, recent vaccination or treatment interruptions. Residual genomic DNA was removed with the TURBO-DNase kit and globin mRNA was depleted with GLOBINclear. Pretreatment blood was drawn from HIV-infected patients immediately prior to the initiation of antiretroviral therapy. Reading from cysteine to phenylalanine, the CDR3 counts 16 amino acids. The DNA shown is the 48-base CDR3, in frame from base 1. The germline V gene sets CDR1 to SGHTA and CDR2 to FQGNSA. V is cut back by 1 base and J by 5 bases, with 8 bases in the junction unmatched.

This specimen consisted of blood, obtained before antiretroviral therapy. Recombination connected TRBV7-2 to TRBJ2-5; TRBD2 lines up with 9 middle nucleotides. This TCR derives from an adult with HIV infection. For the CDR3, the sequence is CASSLGLAVGWETQYF. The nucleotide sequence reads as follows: TGTGCCAGCAGCTTAGGACTAGCGGTGGGGTGGGAGACCCAGTACTTC.